This TCR beta chain was found in a study of T cell clonality in common variable immunodeficiency. Heparinized whole blood, roughly 5 to 8 ml, came from each donor. TCRdb's table, derived via immunoSEQ multiplex PCR, lists solely in-frame clones and lacks some. Recorded here are about 74,000 clones, with no singletons, and the ten leading clones hold around 0.87%. There are many counts of this clone. The read terminates 3 residues ahead of where the CDR3 ends, so the germline J gene completes it. The germline gives CDR1 DFQATT, CDR2 SNEGSKA (reference sequence). This CDR3 is 15 amino acids long. V lost 5 bases, J lost 1 base, and 17 bases lay in between.

Sequencing was carried out using peripheral blood mononuclear cells. This sequence originates from a person aged 18 to 75 in good health. The chain uses TRBV20-1 and TRBJ2-5; D is perhaps TRBD1 (6 bases). CDR3 sequence: CSAAQPQGPQETQYF. Incomplete CDR3 DNA: TGCAGTGCTGCTCAACCTCAGGGGCCCCAAGAGACC.